The 15 T cell receptor beta chains below come from one sample, sequenced in a study of cytomegalovirus exposure and HLA in healthy donors. PCR was performed using 60 Vbeta and 13 Jbeta primers. Libraries were prepared by immunoSEQ multiplex PCR; TCRdb keeps only in-frame clonotypes and omits some of them. In the table there are 200,000 or so clones, 70% to 85% of which are singletons. The sample was PBMCs. The receptor source for this set is a boy aged 2 to 9 in good health and CMV-seronegative.

The chain joins TRBV7-9 to TRBJ2-1, with D possibly matching TRBD1 (5 bases). This CDR3 has 14 amino acids. Per germline, CDR1 SEHNR and CDR2 FQNEAQ (reference sequence). The germline V and J ends were trimmed by 10 bases and 8 bases, with 21 bases remaining between them. Here the CDR3 DNA reads TGTGCCACCCCATCAGGGTTCGGGTTTGATGAGCAGTTCTTC. The encoded protein is CATPSGFGFDEQFF.

The V gene is TRBV28, the J gene TRBJ2-5, with 7 bases matching TRBD2. The CDR3 is 13 amino acids. CDR1 and CDR2 from the germline V gene are MDHEN and SYDVKM. Trimming at V came to 6 bases and at J to 10 bases, leaving 11 bases not matched to a gene. CDR3 DNA: TGTGCCAGCAGGTCCCCGACTAGCCCCGGCCAGTACTTC. It encodes CASRSPTSPGQYF.

The chain links TRBV7-2 to TRBJ2-5; 9 bases are shared with TRBD1. The germline V gene has CDR1 SGHTA and CDR2 FQGNSA. This CDR3 contains 14 residues. J lost 11 bases, V lost 5 bases, and 12 bases had no gene match. The CDR3 DNA reads as TGTGCCAGCAGCATTTCCGGGACAGGGAATGGGCAGTACTTC. Translated, it gives CASSISGTGNGQYF.

The rearrangement uses TRBV9 and TRBJ2-7; D might be TRBD2 (6 bases). Germline CDR1 and CDR2: SGDLS and YYNGEE. CDR3 length: 12 residues. V was pared by 3 bases and J by 7 bases, with 11 bases between. The CDR3 loop is CASSDSRGEQYF. CDR3 nucleotides: TGTGCCAGCAGCGACAGCCGGGGGGAGCAGTACTTC. The full variable domain, its missing parts supplied by reference TRBV9 and TRBJ2-7, is DSGVTQTPKHLITATGQRVTLRCSPRSGDLSVYWYQQSLDQGLQFLIQYYNGEERAKGNILERFSAQQFPDLHSELNLSSLELGDSALYFCASSDSRGEQYFGPGTRLTVT.

V usage is TRBV2 and J usage is TRBJ2-1; D might be TRBD2 (6 bases). The CDR3 is made up of 11 amino acids. The V gene lost 3 bases and the J gene lost 10 bases, with 7 bases spanning the gap. The germline gives CDR1 SNHLY, CDR2 FYNNEI. For the CDR3, the DNA is TGTGCCAGCAGTGACGGAGGGGAGCAGTTCTTC. Amino acid sequence: CASSDGGEQFF.

Only one count was recorded for this clone. The CDR3 is CASSLRVRTGNFAFF. The CDR3, as DNA: TGCGCCAGCAGCTTGAGGGTACGGACAGGGAATTTCGCTTTCTTT. The rearrangement links TRBV5-1 to TRBJ1-1; TRBD1 matches 8 bases. V trimming: 1 base; J trimming: 11 bases; junction bases outside the gene matches: 13. The CDR3 covers 15 residues. CDR1 SGHRS and CDR2 YFSETQ come from the germline V gene.

The CDR3, as DNA: TGTGCCAGCAGCTTAGAGAGGATGGAGGGAGAGACCCAGTACTTC. It encodes CASSLERMEGETQYF. This chain joins TRBV11-2 and TRBJ2-5, with D possibly being TRBD2 (6 bases). Germline CDR1 is SGHAT and CDR2 is FQNNGV. V lost 0 bases and J lost 4, with 12 bases in between. The CDR3 is 15 residues long.

This sequence joins TRBV5-1 and TRBJ1-2; 8 bases are a match to TRBD1. The germline gives CDR1 SGHRS, CDR2 YFSETQ. Unmatched junction bases numbered 3, after V lost 3 bases and J lost 2 bases. The CDR3 extends over 14 amino acids. The CDR3 DNA reads TGCGCCAGCAGCTCGAGGACAGGGAACTATGGCTACACCTTC. Its translation is CASSSRTGNYGYTF.

CDR3 DNA sequence: TGTGCCAGCAGCTCCTCCGGGACAGGGACTGGAAACACCATATATTTT. Translated: CASSSSGTGTGNTIYF. The chain employs TRBV11-1 and TRBJ1-3, with 9 bases matching TRBD1. The trim removed 4 bases at V and 2 bases at J, leaving 6 bases unmatched. Germline CDR1 reads SGHAT; CDR2 reads FQDESV (reference sequence). The CDR3 runs 16 residues.

The genes are TRBV30 and TRBJ2-3; weak D call: TRBD1 (6 bases). This CDR3 is built from 12 residues. Germline assignment: CDR1 GTSNPN and CDR2 SVGIG (reference sequence). Here the CDR3 reads CGSGASTDTQYF. DNA for the CDR3: TGTGGATCAGGGGCCTCCACAGATACGCAGTATTTT. Drawing the rest from reference TRBV30 and TRBJ2-3, the complete variable domain is SQTIHQWPATLVQPVGSPLSLECTVEGTSNPNLYWYRQAAGRGLQLLFYSVGIGQISSEVPQNLSASRPQDRQFILSSKKLLLSDSGFYLCGSGASTDTQYFGPGTRLTVL.

V usage is TRBV21-1 and J usage is TRBJ2-1; the table's D call, TRBD1, was not checked against the DNA. TRBV21-1 is recorded as a pseudogene. The CDR3 sequence is 16 residues long. The CDR3 region has the DNA TGTGCCAGCAGGGGCACAGGTCGGAGCTCCTACAATGAGCAGTTCTTC. It encodes CASRGTGRSSYNEQFF.

The chain has TRBV6-6 and TRBJ1-5, with a weak D call TRBD1 (6 bases). Germline-derived CDR1 and CDR2 are MNHNY and SVGAGI (reference sequence). The V gene lost 6 bases and the J gene lost 7 bases, with 19 bases spanning the gap. The CDR3 totals 15 residues. The CDR3 bases are TGTGCCAGCAGCCCCACCGGGACAAGTTACCAGCCCCAGCATTTT. Residues: CASSPTGTSYQPQHF.

This chain joins TRBV9 and TRBJ2-1, with D possibly matching TRBD2 (7 bases). Trimming left V 0 bases short and J 8 bases short, with 18 bases between. Germline V gives CDR1 SGDLS, CDR2 YYNGEE. The CDR3 loop spans 16 amino acids. In DNA form, the CDR3 reads TGTGCCAGCAGCGTAGGCGTGGGGGGGGCGGGCTATGAGCAGTTCTTC. Amino acids: CASSVGVGGAGYEQFF.

This clone showed up just once. The chain employs TRBV13 and TRBJ2-2; 10 positions match TRBD2. Germline trimming cut 5 bases from V and 5 bases from J; bases unmatched to any gene: 5. CDR1 PRHDT and CDR2 FYEKMQ come from the germline V gene (reference sequence). CDR3 size: 15 residues. The CDR3 loop is CASSPQRGGTGELFF. CDR3 bases: TGTGCCAGCAGCCCTCAGCGGGGGGGAACCGGGGAGCTGTTTTTT.

V is TRBV19 and J is TRBJ2-5, with 10 bases lining up with TRBD1. The J call may be mistaken, given a closer DNA end match to TRBJ2-7. The CDR3 consists of 14 residues. Germline V gene data show CDR1 as LNHDA and CDR2 as SQIVND (reference sequence). The CDR3 protein is CASSPGTGVYEQYF. DNA for the CDR3: TGTGCCAGTAGTCCCGGGACAGGGGTGTACGAGCAGTACTTC.